Sequencing of this TCR beta chain was carried out in a study of shared clonotypes between healthy human individuals. At a deep level, the assay was run. Clones were read by immunoSEQ multiplex PCR, and TCRdb kept only the in-frame ones, dropping some. Among hundreds of thousands of clones listed, about 91% were seen once. Naivety among CD8 cells was defined by CD45RO negativity and positive CCR7 selection, thereby excluding terminally differentiated effector memory CD45RA+ cells. Findings and caveats of the study: The small donor group covered limited genetic and exposure diversity.

Germline V lookup: CDR1 SEHNR, CDR2 FQNEAQ (reference sequence). There are 17 residues in the CDR3. The J segment lost 0 bases and the V segment lost 5 bases, leaving 10 bases of the junction unmatched. As regards this clone: The antigen is undetermined.

Sample: naive CD8+ T cells sorted from blood. The source of this sequence is a man aged 30-40 years in good health. The chain joins TRBV7-9 to TRBJ2-1; TRBD1 matches 7 bases. The CDR3 DNA reads as TGTGCCAGCAGCCTTCAGACAGGGTCTAGCTCCTACAATGAGCAGTTCTTC. It translates to CASSLQTGSSSYNEQFF.